This T cell receptor beta chain comes out of a study of early T cells in non-severe SARS-CoV-2 infection. V gave up 6 bases and J gave up 0 bases, with 9 bases separating them. The V gene's germline CDR1 is MNHEY and CDR2 SMNVEV (reference sequence). CDR3 size: 14 residues. This clonotype was found many times. TCRdb ran MiXCR on the 5' RACE reads and lists one entry per CDR3 protein. The table includes tens of thousands of distinct CDR3 sequences, roughly 13% detected once. Sequencing was performed on whole blood, taken at baseline. This TCR was recovered from an adult who was a healthcare worker with PCR-confirmed SARS-CoV-2 infection or an uninfected control (not recorded which). The rearrangement links TRBV27 to TRBJ1-3; TRBD1 might be the D (5 bases). The chain's CDR3 is CASRGQSSGNTIYF. As DNA, the CDR3 is TGTGCCAGCAGAGGACAAAGCTCTGGAAACACCATATATTTT.